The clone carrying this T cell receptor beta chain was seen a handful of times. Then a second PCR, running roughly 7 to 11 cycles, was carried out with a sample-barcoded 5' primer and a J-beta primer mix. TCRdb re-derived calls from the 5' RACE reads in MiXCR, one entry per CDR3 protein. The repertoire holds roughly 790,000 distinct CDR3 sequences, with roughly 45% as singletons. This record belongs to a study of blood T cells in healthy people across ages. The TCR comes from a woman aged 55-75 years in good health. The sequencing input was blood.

DNA of the CDR3: TGTGCCAGCAGCGTAGCGTCACAGGGGGCGGGAGAGACCCAGTACTTC. This translates into CASSVASQGAGETQYF. The J gene is TRBJ2-5, the V gene TRBV9, with TRBD1 matching 9 bases. CDR1 is SGDLS, CDR2 YYNGEE, per germline. J gave up 4 bases and V 0 bases, and 7 bases lay outside the gene matches. This CDR3 is 16 amino acids long.